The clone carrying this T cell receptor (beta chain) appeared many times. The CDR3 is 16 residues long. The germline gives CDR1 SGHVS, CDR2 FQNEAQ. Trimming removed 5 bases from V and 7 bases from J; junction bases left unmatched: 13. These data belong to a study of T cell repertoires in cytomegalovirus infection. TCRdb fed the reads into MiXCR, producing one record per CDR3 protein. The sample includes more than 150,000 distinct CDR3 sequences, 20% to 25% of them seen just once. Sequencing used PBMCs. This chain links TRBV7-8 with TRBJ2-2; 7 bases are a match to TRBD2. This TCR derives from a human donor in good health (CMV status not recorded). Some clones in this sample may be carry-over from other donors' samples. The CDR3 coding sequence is TGTGCCAGCAGCCCCCCACTCCCGGGAGGCGACGGGGAGCTGTTTTTT. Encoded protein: CASSPPLPGGDGELFF. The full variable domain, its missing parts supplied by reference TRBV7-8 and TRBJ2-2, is GAGVSQSPRYKVAKRGQDVALRCDPISGHVSLFWYQQALGQGPEFLTYFQNEAQLDKSGLPSDRFFAERPEGSVSTLKIQRTQQEDSAVYLCASSPPLPGGDGELFFGEGSRLTVL.